This TCR beta chain was identified in a study of tissue T cells after allogeneic stem cell transplantation. Findings of the study overall: Across patients, clones rarely overlapped, yet motif clusters were shared tissue-specifically.

This CDR3 has 14 amino acids. V dropped 5 bases and J dropped 8; count of bases not matched to a gene: 7. Looked up from germline, CDR1 is MDHEN and CDR2 is SYDVKM. Survey-depth TCRbeta CDR3 sequencing reported V/J genes and productive frequencies. TCRdb's table, derived via immunoSEQ multiplex PCR, lists solely in-frame clones and lacks some. The sample lists 10,000 to 15,000 clones; around three quarters were seen once. Concerning this clone itself: Its target is unknown.

This sequence was found in a woman aged 18-50 years with breast cancer. The sample was tissue from the right colon, taken at autopsy. The chain links TRBV28 to TRBJ1-5; 9 positions match TRBD1. CDR3: CASSPTGGGKPQHF. CDR3 sequence (DNA): TGTGCCAGCAGTCCAACAGGGGGCGGGAAGCCCCAGCATTTT. Supplemented by reference TRBV28 and TRBJ1-5, the full variable domain reads DVKVTQSSRYLVKRTGEKVFLECVQDMDHENMFWYRQDPGLGLRLIYFSYDVKMKEKGDIPEGYSVSREKKERFSLILESASTNQTSMYLCASSPTGGGKPQHFGDGTRLSIL.